Sequencing of this TCR beta chain was carried out in a study of T cell repertoires in cytomegalovirus infection. Study overall: Recently identified HLA-C-restricted and well-studied HLA-B-restricted CMV epitopes were used.

TCRdb ran MiXCR on the reads and lists one entry per CDR3 protein. The table records under 450,000 distinct CDR3 sequences, roughly 34% of them present only once. This clonotype has more than one count but fewer than ten. The antigen remains unidentified. This CDR3 comprises 16 residues. V dropped 3 bases and J dropped 7 bases, with 22 bases sitting between them. The germline CDR1 and CDR2 sequences are MDHEN and SYDVKM. Findings and limits, study-wide: The ex vivo response was dominated by HLA-C-restricted CMV-specific TCR beta clonotypes. There were carriers of CMV plus the relevant HLA, and cumulative public TCR beta family frequency identified them.

The sequences come from cultured PBMCs, collected from culture after CMV antigen stimulation. The TCR originated in a human donor in good health (CMV status not recorded). Some clones in this sample may be carry-over from other donors' samples. V gene TRBV28 combines with J gene TRBJ2-7; D unclear. The CDR3 protein is CASSFVLGSSVREQYF. The DNA of the CDR3 is TGTGCCAGCAGTTTTGTTCTCGGCTCCTCTGTTCGGGAGCAGTACTTC.